This T cell receptor (beta chain) is from a study of blood T cell repertoires in COVID-19. For the study at large: Some COVID-19 samples were acute and others convalescent; all came from the United States, Italy and Spain. T cells, B-cell-depleted T cells, or PBMCs provided the cDNA or gDNA that served as material.

The ends lost 7 bases at V and 9 bases at J; junction bases unmatched: 8. Germline CDR1 and CDR2: MNHEY and SVGAGI. This CDR3 region has 13 residues. This clone is a singleton in its sample. In the study's own analysis: Estimation of nucleated cell counts was performed using reference gene primer amplification. Clones were sequenced by immunoSEQ multiplex PCR, and TCRdb holds only the in-frame ones, with some missing. D and trimming come from the DNA, and the V and J calls and clone size come from that table. This sample carries under 200,000 clones, about 86% of them seen once, and the ten largest clones take over 7%.

The source is a woman of 80 years or more in a cohort sampled during active or convalescent COVID-19. This chain joins TRBV6-5 and TRBJ2-2, with 7 bases matching TRBD2. The sample taken for sequencing was peripheral blood. The CDR3 sequence is CASKAGVHRELFF. In DNA form, the CDR3 reads TGTGCCAGCAAGGCGGGAGTGCACCGGGAGCTGTTTTTT.